This paragraph covers one T cell receptor beta chain sequence. These data are taken from a study of T cells in Graves' hyperthyroidism and ophthalmopathy. The V and J ends lost 5 bases and 8 bases respectively, with 21 bases between them. The CDR3 length is 15 residues. Germline V lookup: CDR1 SEHNR, CDR2 FQNEAQ (reference sequence). Researchers amplified the TCR beta CDR3 regions from RNA transcripts. HTBI primers drove first-round RT-PCR of the TCR CDR3. TCRdb re-derived calls from the multiplex PCR reads in MiXCR, one entry per CDR3 protein. The table lists 560,000 or so distinct CDR3 sequences, about 45% of them singletons, with approximately 8.2% in the top ten.

Sample: peripheral blood or thyroid tissue (not recorded which). The chain couples TRBV7-9 to TRBJ1-2; no clear D gene. The source is a woman aged 18-29 years with Graves' hyperthyroidism. CDR3 sequence (DNA): TGTGCCAGCAGCAGCCATCCGGGAGTACCAGGAGGCTACACCTTC. This sequence encodes CASSSHPGVPGGYTF.